Each of the 2 T cell receptor beta chains below was sequenced from the same sample in a study of T cell clonality in common variable immunodeficiency. TCRdb keeps only in-frame clones here, not all; method: immunoSEQ multiplex PCR. The table lists about 39,000 clones, with no singletons. Sequencing was carried out using peripheral blood mononuclear cells. All receptors derive from a person between 18 and 75 years old in good health.

CDR3 DNA, as far as it was read: TGCAGTGCTAGACCGACAGGGCAAGAGACC. It encodes CSARPTGQET. The whole CDR3 protein is CSARPTGQETQYF. The V call is TRBV20-1, the J call TRBJ2-5; 7 bases line up with TRBD1. Read data end 3 residues before the CDR3 end; the end is taken from the germline J gene. The length of the CDR3 is 13 residues. The V gene's germline CDR1 is DFQATT and CDR2 SNEGSKA (reference sequence). V shed 2 bases and J 2 bases; nucleotides not matched to a gene: 2.

In its sample, this clone was seen many times. The read finishes 3 residues shy of the CDR3 end, and the germline J gene is used to complete it. This chain connects TRBV19 to TRBJ2-6, with TRBD1 identical over 7 bases. This CDR3 region has 18 residues. CDR1 is LNHDA, CDR2 SQIVND, per germline (reference sequence). J lost 0 bases, V lost 6 bases, and 11 bases had no gene match. CDR3: CASRGQDHAISGANVLTF. The sequenced part of the CDR3 DNA is TGTGCCAGTAGAGGACAGGATCACGCAATCTCTGGGGCCAACGTC.